This entry concerns a single TCR beta chain. What it binds is unknown. The record originates from a study of shared clonotypes between healthy human individuals. About the research overall: A donor's plate count was three for CD4 naive and three for CD4 memory; CD8 naive had two and CD8 memory one.

Positively selected for CCR7, the CD45RO-negative cells used as naive CD8 cells excluded terminally differentiated effector memory CD45RA+ cells. Every subset had its genomic DNA shared out evenly among several immunoSEQ plates. TCRdb's table, derived via immunoSEQ multiplex PCR, lists solely in-frame clones and lacks some. The sample carries about 800,000 clones, 96% recorded once. The study, taken as a whole, reports: Memory subsets had estimated richness that was generally smaller than that of naive subsets.

J gave up 2 bases and V 4 bases, and 6 bases lay outside the gene matches. Germline V gene sequence: CDR1 MDHEN, CDR2 SYDVKM. The CDR3 loop spans 15 amino acids. Sequences were obtained from naive CD8+ T cells sorted from blood. V is TRBV28 and J is TRBJ2-3, with 7 bases matching TRBD1. The clonotype was recovered from a man between 25 and 39 years old in good health. CDR3 sequence reads: CASSSGTAITDTQYF. DNA for the CDR3: TGTGCCAGCAGTTCCGGGACAGCCATCACAGATACGCAGTATTTT.